Sequencing of this TCR beta chain was carried out in a study of patients with pleural tuberculosis (dated by TCRdb to the mid-2010s). A note on this clonotype: It has no known antigen specificity. It has no much larger one-base neighbor in the sample; base qualities were not kept.

Sequencing was performed on an Illumina Genome Analyzer IIx. TCRdb took the public reads, trimmed them with fastp at Q25, ran MiXCR for clone calling and kept in-frame beta chains. Here each entry gathers all rows of one CDR3 protein and keeps the most common genes and DNA. The sample table holds approximately 53,000 distinct CDR3 sequences, of which about 7.3% were seen once. The top ten clones comprise 15% to 20% of the sample. In the germline V gene (reference sequence), CDR1 corresponds to LGHDT and CDR2 to YNNKEL. V loses 6 bases, J loses 4 bases, and the germline ends lie 16 bases apart. Including cysteine and phenylalanine, the CDR3 has 15 amino acids. Of the read, only the CDR3 DNA is kept; its 45 bases are in frame from base 1.

This receptor was identified in a human donor with pleural tuberculosis. The chain was built from TRBV3-1 and TRBJ2-1; the D gene could be TRBD1 or TRBD2, each one agreeing over 5 bases. Here the CDR3 is given as CASSRRDAKYNEQFF. The nucleotide sequence is given as TGTGCCAGCAGTCGTCGGGACGCTAAATACAATGAGCAGTTCTTC.